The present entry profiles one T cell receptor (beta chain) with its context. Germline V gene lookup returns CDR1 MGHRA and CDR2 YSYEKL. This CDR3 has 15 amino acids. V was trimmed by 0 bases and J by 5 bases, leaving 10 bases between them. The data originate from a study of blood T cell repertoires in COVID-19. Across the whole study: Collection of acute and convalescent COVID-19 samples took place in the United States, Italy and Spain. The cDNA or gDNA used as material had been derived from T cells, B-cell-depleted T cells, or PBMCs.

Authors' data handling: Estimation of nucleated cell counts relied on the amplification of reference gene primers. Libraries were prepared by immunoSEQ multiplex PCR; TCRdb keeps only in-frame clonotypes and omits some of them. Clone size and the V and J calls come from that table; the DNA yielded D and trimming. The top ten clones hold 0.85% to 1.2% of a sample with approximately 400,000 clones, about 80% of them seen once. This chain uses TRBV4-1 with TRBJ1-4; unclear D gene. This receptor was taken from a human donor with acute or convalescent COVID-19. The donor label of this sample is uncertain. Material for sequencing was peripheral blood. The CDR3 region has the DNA TGCGCCAGCAGCCAAGAGTACCGAGAAAATGAAAAACTGTTTTTT. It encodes CASSQEYRENEKLFF.